The 5 T cell receptor beta chains reported below all come from one sample, sequenced in a study of response to subunit inactivated influenza vaccine. Each CDR3 protein is one row after TCRdb ran MiXCR on the RT-PCR reads. The table records roughly 650,000 distinct CDR3 sequences, around 15% of them present only once. Sequencing was performed on PBMCs from blood, taken 14 days before vaccination. These receptors came from a man in his fifties who received an inactivated influenza vaccine.

V gene TRBV6-1 combines with J gene TRBJ1-5; D ambiguous. The CDR3 spans 16 residues. Germline V gives CDR1 MNHNS, CDR2 SASEGT. Trimming took off 8 bases at V and 1 base at J, with 18 bases between the two ends. For the CDR3, the DNA is TGTGCCAGCCTAGGCGGCCCTTTTGTCAGCAATCAGCCCCAGCATTTT. Protein product: CASLGGPFVSNQPQHF.

The chain recombines TRBV11-2 with TRBJ2-7; 15 bases match TRBD2. CDR3 size: 13 residues. Per the germline V gene, CDR1 is SGHAT and CDR2 is FQNNGV. Trimming removed 4 bases from V and 12 bases from J; junction bases left unmatched: 4. CDR3 sequence reads: CASSSGLAGGTYF. CDR3 coding DNA: TGTGCCAGCAGCTCTGGACTAGCGGGAGGGACGTACTTC.

V is TRBV5-1 and J is TRBJ2-7, with 7 positions matching TRBD1. The CDR3 extends over 14 amino acids. The germline V gene has CDR1 SGHRS and CDR2 YFSETQ. Trimming at V came to 3 bases and at J to 4 bases, leaving 7 bases not matched to a gene. Written as DNA, the CDR3 is TGCGCCAGCAGCTCAGGACAGGCCGCTTACGAGCAGTACTTC. Translated: CASSSGQAAYEQYF.

At least ten counts were recorded for this clonotype. The chain is built from TRBV4-3 and TRBJ1-3; the D is unclear. This CDR3 is built from 15 residues. In germline, CDR1 is LGHNA, CDR2 YSLEER. Trimming removed 0 bases at V and 2 bases at J, with 8 bases between. CDR3 loop: CASSQDGGTGNTIYF. In DNA form, the CDR3 reads TGCGCCAGCAGCCAAGATGGCGGTACTGGAAACACCATATATTTT.

The V call is TRBV4-2, the J call TRBJ2-3, with 9 nucleotides matching TRBD1. Trimming removed 3 bases from V and 3 bases from J; junction bases left unmatched: 4. CDR1 is LGHNA, CDR2 YNFKEQ, per germline. This CDR3 spans 15 amino acids. The chain's CDR3 is CASSHTGGATDTQYF. The CDR3 coding sequence is TGTGCCAGCAGCCACACAGGGGGCGCGACAGATACGCAGTATTTT.